This TCR beta chain stems from a study of blood T cell repertoires in COVID-19. At the level of the study: Researchers got acute and convalescent COVID-19 samples from the United States, Italy and Spain. PBMCs, B-cell-depleted T cells, or T cells were the source of the cDNA or gDNA that made up the material.

Germline lookup yields CDR1 SGHAT and CDR2 FQDESV (reference sequence). The CDR3 loop spans 14 amino acids. Germline trimming cut 6 bases from V and 6 bases from J; bases unmatched to any gene: 6. Original analysis: Amplifying reference gene primers gave estimates of nucleated cell counts. Profiling relied on immunoSEQ multiplex PCR, and the TCRdb table lists in-frame clones only, not all of them. That table is the source of V, J and clone size, and D and trimming were worked out from the DNA. This table has 200,000 to 300,000 clones, nearly 85% appearing once. The chain uses TRBV11-1 and TRBJ2-1; 9 nucleotides line up with TRBD2. This TCR came from a human donor in a cohort sampled during active COVID-19. Sequencing was carried out using peripheral blood. The CDR3 bases are TGTGCCAGCAGGTATAGCGGGGGTGGCAATGAGCAGTTCTTC. Its translation is CASRYSGGGNEQFF.